The 32 T cell receptor beta chains in this list originate from one sample, sequenced in a study of shared clonotypes between healthy human individuals. Only in-frame clones appear in the TCRdb table, and some are missing; sequencing was by immunoSEQ multiplex PCR. Seen here are 2 million to 3 million clones, 90% to 95% observed once, and the top ten hold 0.35% to 0.45%. Sequencing was performed on naive CD4+ T cells from PBMCs. Subset: CD45RA+ positively selected. These receptors all come from a man in his late teens or twenties in good health. Some clones in this sample may be carry-over from other donors' samples.

This clone was seen only once. Written as DNA, the CDR3 is TGTGCCAGCAGCAGGGACAGGGCCAAAAACATTCAGTACTTC. Residues: CASSRDRAKNIQYF. The chain is built from TRBV6-7 and TRBJ2-4; 8 bases map to TRBD1. TRBV6-7 is identified as an open reading frame with a role that is uncertain. The CDR3 totals 14 residues. V was pared by 6 bases and J by 1 base, with 2 bases of the junction left unmatched.

This clone showed up just a few times. The chain recombines TRBV10-1 with TRBJ2-7; D not certain. CDR3 size: 12 residues. CDR1 and CDR2 (germline): WNHNN, SYGVQD (reference sequence). V was shortened by 4 bases and J by 1 base, with 5 bases between the two germline ends. The CDR3 protein is CASSADSYEQYF. The CDR3 DNA follows: TGCGCCAGCAGTGCCGATTCCTACGAGCAGTACTTC.

V is TRBV5-1 and J is TRBJ2-5; TRBD1 matches 9 bases. V dropped 4 bases and J dropped 3; count of bases not matched to a gene: 7. This CDR3 is 15 amino acids long. Germline CDR1 SGHRS, CDR2 YFSETQ. In DNA form, the CDR3 reads TGCGCCAGCAGCCGGTCCCGACAGGGGGAAGAGACCCAGTACTTC. Its translation is CASSRSRQGEETQYF.

This chain connects TRBV2 to TRBJ2-3; a possible D gene is TRBD2 (6 bases). The length of the CDR3 is 15 residues. CDR1 SNHLY and CDR2 FYNNEI come from the germline V gene. V shed 6 bases and J shed 0 bases, with 13 bases lying between them. CDR3 nucleotide sequence: TGTGCCAGCAGAGAGGACTATCTTAGCACAGATACGCAGTATTTT. Translation: CASREDYLSTDTQYF.

This sequence joins TRBV5-1 and TRBJ2-1, with 11 bases lining up with TRBD2. Germline V gene lookup returns CDR1 SGHRS and CDR2 YFSETQ. There are 17 residues in the CDR3. Trimming cost V 4 bases and J 9 bases; bases outside gene matches: 15. The CDR3 here is CASSQGSGTSGIAEQFF. The CDR3, as DNA: TGCGCCAGCAGCCAAGGGTCCGGGACTAGCGGTATAGCTGAGCAGTTCTTC. Full variable domain (outside the CDR3, taken from reference TRBV5-1 and TRBJ2-1): KAGVTQTPRYLIKTRGQQVTLSCSPISGHRSVSWYQQTPGQGLQFLFEYFSETQRNKGNFPGRFSGRQFSNSRSEMNVSTLELGDSALYLCASSQGSGTSGIAEQFFGPGTRLTVL.

This CDR3 reads CASRPPSGTNYGYTF. The CDR3 region has the DNA TGTGCCAGCAGGCCGCCCTCAGGTACTAACTATGGCTACACCTTC. The chain uses TRBV9 and TRBJ1-2; D call uncertain. The V and J ends lost 5 bases and 0 bases respectively, with 14 bases between them. The CDR3 totals 15 residues. Germline CDR1 and CDR2: SGDLS and YYNGEE. Supplemented by reference TRBV9 and TRBJ1-2, the full variable domain reads DSGVTQTPKHLITATGQRVTLRCSPRSGDLSVYWYQQSLDQGLQFLIQYYNGEERAKGNILERFSAQQFPDLHSELNLSSLELGDSALYFCASRPPSGTNYGYTFGSGTRLTVV.

The chain links TRBV18 to TRBJ2-6, with 9 bases aligning to TRBD1. The germline gives CDR1 KGHSH, CDR2 LQKENI. The length of the CDR3 is 19 residues. The junction had 7 bases not matched to a gene; V was cut back by 1 base and J by 0 bases. The CDR3 is CASSPRLTGGSSGANVLTF. CDR3 coding DNA: TGTGCCAGCTCACCACGATTGACAGGGGGGAGCTCTGGGGCCAACGTCCTGACTTTC.

V is TRBV13 and J is TRBJ2-5; D call uncertain. CDR1 is PRHDT, CDR2 FYEKMQ, per germline (reference sequence). The germline V and J ends were trimmed by 5 bases and 5 bases, with 33 bases remaining between them. This CDR3 is 20 amino acids long. DNA for the CDR3: TGTGCCAGCAGCCGATACGCAGCACCCGGGCCCATGGGGTCTGGGGAGACCCAGTACTTC. Its translation: CASSRYAAPGPMGSGETQYF.

The V and J genes are TRBV7-2 and TRBJ2-7, with TRBD1 matching over 8 bases. V lost 5 bases and J lost 7; bases outside the gene matches: 13. CDR1 is SGHTA and CDR2 is FQGNSA in the germline V gene. This CDR3 region has 15 residues. The CDR3 is CASSLTRDRKKEQYF. The DNA of the CDR3 is TGTGCCAGCAGCCTCACGAGGGACAGGAAAAAAGAGCAGTACTTC.

The chain joins TRBV7-8 to TRBJ2-1; D is perhaps TRBD1 (6 bases). CDR3 size: 14 residues. CDR1 and CDR2 (germline): SGHVS, FQNEAQ. V was trimmed by 1 base and J by 15 bases, leaving 19 bases between them. In DNA, the CDR3 is TGTGCCAGCAGCTTAGTTCGGACAGTTCTAGATCCGTTCTTC. It yields the protein CASSLVRTVLDPFF.

J is TRBJ2-2 and V is TRBV5-1; D uncertain. From germline, CDR1 is SGHRS and CDR2 YFSETQ. V gave up 2 bases and J gave up 7 bases, with 12 bases separating them. The CDR3 consists of 14 residues. The CDR3: CASSLTAPVGELFF. In DNA, the CDR3 is TGCGCCAGCAGCTTAACGGCTCCGGTCGGGGAGCTGTTTTTT.

The chain combines TRBV7-2 with TRBJ2-7; D might be TRBD1 (6 bases). CDR1 is SGHTA, CDR2 FQGNSA, per germline. The ends were cut back, 1 base at V and 3 bases at J, with 10 bases in the middle. The CDR3 totals 14 residues. For the CDR3, the DNA is TGTGCCAGCAGCTTAGGGGGGCTAGGCTACGAGCAGTACTTC. Its translation is CASSLGGLGYEQYF.

This rearrangement joins TRBV28 to TRBJ2-7; perhaps TRBD2 as D (6 bases). Trimming shortened V by 8 bases and J by 5 bases, and 13 bases separated the two germline ends. The CDR3 is made up of 12 amino acids. Germline CDR1 and CDR2: MDHEN and SYDVKM. CDR3: CASEGLADEQYF. Written as DNA, the CDR3 is TGTGCCAGCGAGGGGTTAGCGGACGAGCAGTACTTC.

CDR3 sequence (DNA): TGCGCCAGCAGCCCGCATCTAGACCTAGCGGAGCCCACCGGGGAGCTGTTTTTT. Residues: CASSPHLDLAEPTGELFF. The J gene is TRBJ2-2, the V gene TRBV5-1, with 7 bases that match TRBD2. The germline CDR1 and CDR2 sequences are SGHRS and YFSETQ. The CDR3 runs 18 residues. Losses at the gene ends were 4 bases for V and 4 bases for J; bases not matched to a gene: 16.

V usage is TRBV6-1 and J usage is TRBJ2-7; D possibly uses TRBD1 or TRBD2 (5 bases each). The CDR3 runs 14 residues. The V and J ends lost 6 bases and 3 bases respectively, with 15 bases between them. Per the germline V gene, CDR1 is MNHNS and CDR2 is SASEGT. The CDR3 region is CASRDQGEYYEQYF. The CDR3 region has the DNA TGTGCCAGCAGGGATCAGGGAGAGTACTACGAGCAGTACTTC.

This chain connects TRBV7-8 to TRBJ2-7, with TRBD1 as a possible D gene (5 bases). The V gene's germline CDR1 is SGHVS and CDR2 FQNEAQ. Trimming left V 4 bases short and J 7 bases short, with 17 bases between. This CDR3 region has 14 residues. CDR3 sequence: CASSSNLGVTEQYF. As DNA, the CDR3 is TGTGCCAGCAGCTCGAACCTAGGGGTGACTGAGCAGTACTTC.

On this clone: The sample contains more than one DNA sequence encoding this CDR3. This rearrangement joins TRBV11-2 to TRBJ1-2; no firm D call. The V gene lost 0 bases and the J gene lost 5 bases, with 7 bases spanning the gap. CDR1 SGHAT and CDR2 FQNNGV come from the germline V gene. The CDR3 runs to 13 residues. The CDR3 region has the DNA TGTGCCAGCAGCTTAGATCGGGTTTATGGCTACACCTTC. This translates into CASSLDRVYGYTF.

Points on this clone: An end of the junction does not agree with germline; a read error may underlie this. The chain joins TRBV18 to TRBJ2-3; 11 positions match TRBD2. The CDR3 contains 18 residues. The germline CDR1 and CDR2 sequences are KGHSH and LQKENI. The CDR3 region has the DNA TGTGTCAGCTCACCACTGTTACTAGCGGGAGTACAGGCAGATACGCAGTGTTTT. Translating gives CVSSPLLLAGVQADTQCF.

The chain is built from TRBV5-1 and TRBJ2-1; TRBD2 is a possible D gene (5 bases). The length of the CDR3 is 16 residues. V was shortened by 2 bases and J by 4 bases, with 16 bases between the two germline ends. Germline V gene lookup returns CDR1 SGHRS and CDR2 YFSETQ. The CDR3 region is CASSFRASLTYNEQFF. The CDR3 coding sequence is TGCGCCAGCAGCTTTCGTGCTAGCTTAACATACAATGAGCAGTTCTTC.

In regard to this clone: The junction differs from germline at one of its ends, possibly a read error. The chain links TRBV10-3 to TRBJ1-5; D unclear. The CDR3 covers 14 residues. The germline gives CDR1 ENHRY, CDR2 SYGVKD. CDR3 sequence reads: CAISDRSSDQPQHF. CDR3 sequence (DNA): TGTGCCATCAGTGACAGATCTAGCGATCAGCCCCAGCATTTT.

V gene TRBV7-8 combines with J gene TRBJ2-2; TRBD2 agrees at 7 bases. The CDR3 is made up of 19 amino acids. Losses at the gene ends were 2 bases for V and 6 bases for J; bases not matched to a gene: 18. Per the germline V gene, CDR1 is SGHVS and CDR2 is FQNEAQ. For the CDR3, the DNA is TGTGCCAGCAGCTTACGGTATTTTTCCGGCGGGAGCCGGTCCGGGGAGCTGTTTTTT. This translates into CASSLRYFSGGSRSGELFF.

The chain employs TRBV29-1 and TRBJ2-7; 10 bases agree with TRBD1. The CDR3 length is 14 residues. Per the germline V gene, CDR1 is SQVTM and CDR2 is ANQGSEA. V gave up 6 bases and J gave up 2 bases; unmatched junction bases: 7. As DNA, the CDR3 is TGCAGCGTCCAGCGACAGGGGGCAACCTACGAGCAGTACTTC. It codes for CSVQRQGATYEQYF.

The chain uses TRBV29-1 and TRBJ2-3; TRBD2 matches at 9 bases. Losses at the gene ends were 2 bases for V and 1 base for J; bases not matched to a gene: 10. CDR3 size: 17 residues. Germline lookup yields CDR1 SQVTM and CDR2 ANQGSEA. CDR3 in amino acids: CSVERGRADWGTDTQYF. CDR3 nucleotide sequence: TGCAGCGTTGAACGCGGGAGGGCCGATTGGGGCACAGATACGCAGTATTTT.

This clone was seen a few times. This chain joins TRBV7-9 and TRBJ1-4; no clear D. The V end lost 5 bases, the J end lost 7 bases, and 8 bases lay between the germline ends. CDR3 length: 12 amino acids. Germline lookup yields CDR1 SEHNR and CDR2 FQNEAQ (reference sequence). CDR3: CASSLPSEKLFF. The CDR3 region has the DNA TGTGCCAGCAGCCTCCCGAGTGAAAAACTGTTTTTT.

CDR3 protein: CASSLTVENTEAFF. The DNA for the CDR3 is TGTGCCAGCAGCTTGACGGTTGAGAACACTGAAGCTTTCTTT. V usage is TRBV7-2 and J usage is TRBJ1-1; no reliable D call. V lost 3 bases and J 1 base, leaving 9 bases between the germline ends. Germline V gene data show CDR1 as SGHTA and CDR2 as FQGNSA. The CDR3 runs 14 residues.

This chain connects TRBV4-2 to TRBJ2-3; the match to TRBD2 covers 10 bases. CDR1 and CDR2 (germline): LGHNA, YNFKEQ. The CDR3 is 18 amino acids. J gave up 2 bases and V 1 base, and 9 bases lay outside the gene matches. The CDR3 protein is CASSQGVGLAETTDTQYF. The CDR3, as DNA: TGTGCCAGCAGCCAAGGAGTAGGACTAGCGGAGACCACAGATACGCAGTATTTT.

In DNA, the CDR3 is TGTGCCAGCTCACCCGTAAAGGGTACTAGTGGCACAGATACGCAGTATTTT. Translated: CASSPVKGTSGTDTQYF. The chain joins TRBV18 to TRBJ2-3; a possible D gene is TRBD2 (5 bases). Deletions cut 3 bases from V and 1 base from J, with 17 bases between. There are 17 residues in the CDR3. Germline V gene data show CDR1 as KGHSH and CDR2 as LQKENI. Full variable domain (remainder filled in from reference TRBV18 and TRBJ2-3): NAGVMQNPRHLVRRRGQEARLRCSPMKGHSHVYWYRQLPEEGLKFMVYLQKENIIDESGMPKERFSAEFPKEGPSILRIQQVVRGDSAAYFCASSPVKGTSGTDTQYFGPGTRLTVL.

This chain connects TRBV5-6 to TRBJ2-3, with 11 positions matching TRBD2. The CDR3 loop spans 15 amino acids. In germline, CDR1 is SGHDT, CDR2 YYEEEE. After removal of 4 bases from V and 4 bases from J, the junction contained 5 bases not matched to a gene. Here the CDR3 DNA reads TGTGCCAGCAGCAGAACTAGCGGGAGACCAGATACGCAGTATTTT. Translated: CASSRTSGRPDTQYF.

The chain links TRBV10-3 to TRBJ1-3; maybe TRBD1 (6 bases). Trimming shortened V by 5 bases and J by 2 bases, and 10 bases separated the two germline ends. This CDR3 has 14 amino acids. The germline CDR1 and CDR2 sequences are ENHRY and SYGVKD. Written as DNA, the CDR3 is TGTGCCATCAGTCTACAGGGAGCTGGAAACACCATATATTTT. This codes for CAISLQGAGNTIYF.

The chain carries TRBV30 and TRBJ1-1; D is possibly TRBD1 (5 bases). This CDR3 has 15 amino acids. Germline CDR1 and CDR2: GTSNPN and SVGIG (reference sequence). V was pared by 5 bases and J by 8 bases, with 24 bases between. The CDR3 protein is CAWLGGLSPEREAFF. The CDR3 DNA is TGTGCCTGGTTGGGGGGATTGTCCCCCGAGAGAGAAGCTTTCTTT.

The chain joins TRBV7-6 to TRBJ2-2; the match to TRBD2 covers 7 bases. V lost 5 bases and J lost 2; bases outside the gene matches: 2. The germline V gene has CDR1 SGHVS and CDR2 FNYEAQ. The CDR3 covers 14 residues. The CDR3 spells CASSSGANTGELFF. In DNA form, the CDR3 reads TGTGCCAGCAGCAGCGGGGCCAACACCGGGGAGCTGTTTTTT.

The rearrangement uses TRBV6-5 and TRBJ2-7; D gene unclear. CDR1 is MNHEY and CDR2 is SVGAGI in the germline V gene. V was shortened by 0 bases and J by 6 bases, with 12 bases between the two germline ends. The CDR3 consists of 14 residues. The CDR3 here is CASSYSVPLSEQYF. The DNA of the CDR3 is TGTGCCAGCAGTTACTCAGTCCCCCTTAGCGAGCAGTACTTC.